These T cell receptor beta chains were read from a single sample in a study of tumor-infiltrating lymphocytes in oesophageal squamous cell carcinoma. TCRdb recomputed calls from the PCR reads with MiXCR, one row per CDR3 protein. The sample has roughly 21,000 distinct CDR3 sequences; 30% to 40% are singletons. Sequences were obtained from esophageal tumor tissue. These receptors all stem from a male donor with esophageal squamous cell carcinoma. The CDR3 runs from the conserved cysteine through the conserved F or W. A D gene is named only where the DNA matches it firmly. Clone size is not always given. Where it is, it says once, few, many or a class for expanded clones.

V	J	D	length	size	CDR3	DNA
TRBV28	TRBJ2-7	NA	14	many	CASSLRGVLDEQYF	TGTGCCAGCAGTTTGCGGGGTGTGCTGGACGAGCAGTACTTC
TRBV7-6	TRBJ2-5	NA	13	NA	CASSLVIQETQYF	TGTGCCAGCAGCTTAGTGATCCAAGAGACCCAGTACTTC
TRBV7-2	TRBJ1-5	NA	15	NA	CASSLSGFSNQPQHF	TGTGCCAGCAGCTTAAGTGGGTTTAGCAATCAGCCCCAGCATTTT
TRBV27	TRBJ1-5	TRBD1	14	many	CASSPGQGLGPQHF	TGTGCCAGCAGTCCGGGACAGGGGCTTGGACCCCAGCATTTT
TRBV19	TRBJ1-5	NA	15	few	CASSMRDNSNQPQHF	TGTGCCAGTAGTATGAGGGACAACAGCAATCAGCCCCAGCATTTT
TRBV6-1	TRBJ2-7	NA	11	few	CASSIDYEQYF	TGTGCCAGCAGTATAGACTACGAGCAGTACTTC
TRBV28	TRBJ2-6	NA	15	NA	CASSLRHGWANVLTF	TGTGCCAGCAGTTTAAGGCACGGGTGGGCCAACGTCCTGACTTTC
TRBV27	TRBJ2-7	NA	14	NA	CASSPTKSGTEQYF	TGTGCCAGCAGTCCGACCAAGTCGGGGACCGAGCAGTACTTC
TRBV28	TRBJ1-1	TRBD1	16	once	CASSANRGTMNTEAFF	TGTGCCAGCAGTGCCAACAGGGGGACAATGAACACTGAAGCTTTCTTT
TRBV7-6	TRBJ2-6	NA	17	NA	CASSIRAWGSGANVLTF	TGTGCCAGCAGCATCCGGGCCTGGGGCTCTGGGGCCAACGTCCTGACTTTC
TRBV12-3/TRBV12-4	TRBJ2-7	NA	15	few	CASSFGRGLSYEQYF	TGTGCCAGCAGTTTCGGGCGGGGGCTCTCCTACGAGCAGTACTTC
TRBV3-1	TRBJ2-5	TRBD2	16	many	CASTPKGRGYQETQYF	TGTGCCAGCACCCCGAAGGGGCGGGGGTACCAAGAGACCCAGTACTTC
TRBV6-6	TRBJ2-7	NA	15	many	CASSYGRIPIYEQYF	TGTGCCAGCAGTTACGGTCGGATCCCAATCTACGAGCAGTACTTC
TRBV7-6	TRBJ2-5	NA	13	NA	CASSRGQLETQYF	TGTGCCAGCAGCCGAGGACAGTTAGAGACCCAGTACTTC
TRBV7-3	TRBJ2-5	TRBD2	15	medium-sized	CASSLERGAGETQYF	TGTGCCAGCAGCTTAGAGCGGGGGGCCGGTGAGACCCAGTACTTC
TRBV19	TRBJ2-7	NA	15	many	CASSIQAGTSYEQYF	TGTGCCAGTAGTATACAGGCAGGGACAAGCTACGAGCAGTACTTC
TRBV28	TRBJ2-1	NA	17	NA	CASSLGASASSYNEQFF	TGTGCCAGCAGTTTAGGGGCGAGCGCGAGCTCCTACAATGAGCAGTTCTTC
TRBV20-1	TRBJ1-1	TRBD1	13	many	CSARGQANTEAFF	TGCAGTGCTAGGGGACAGGCGAACACTGAAGCTTTCTTT
TRBV18	TRBJ2-2	NA	14	few	CASSPGGRGGELFF	TGTGCCAGCTCACCCGGAGGGCGCGGCGGGGAGCTGTTTTTT
TRBV7-2	TRBJ2-7	NA	15	NA	CASSLVSRGGHEQYF	TGTGCCAGCAGCTTAGTCTCCAGGGGGGGACACGAGCAGTACTTC
TRBV24-1	TRBJ2-7	TRBD2	15	many	CATSDTSGRAGEQYF	TGTGCCACCAGTGACACTAGCGGGAGGGCCGGTGAGCAGTACTTC
TRBV12-3/TRBV12-4	TRBJ2-5	NA	13	few	CASTLGLEGTQYF	TGTGCCAGCACCCTGGGACTGGAAGGGACCCAGTACTTC
TRBV7-2	TRBJ2-4	TRBD2	17	NA	CASSPHVAGVAKNIQYF	TGTGCCAGCAGCCCGCACGTAGCGGGAGTAGCCAAAAACATTCAGTACTTC
TRBV27	TRBJ2-5	TRBD1	14	many	CASSSSGQGETQYF	TGTGCCAGCAGTTCATCGGGACAGGGAGAGACCCAGTACTTC
TRBV20-1	TRBJ2-1	TRBD1	14	NA	CSASFRDRGNEQFF	TGCAGTGCTAGCTTCCGGGACAGGGGCAATGAGCAGTTCTTC
TRBV11-2	TRBJ2-7	TRBD2	18	many	CASSSGLAGGPNFNEQYF	TGTGCCAGCAGCTCCGGACTAGCGGGGGGGCCGAATTTCAATGAGCAGTACTTC
TRBV7-2	TRBJ1-2	NA	15	medium-sized	CASTTRAGVDYGYTF	TGTGCCAGCACTACAAGAGCGGGGGTCGACTATGGCTACACCTTC
TRBV18	TRBJ2-5	TRBD2	16	NA	CASSPPALAGGETQYF	TGTGCCAGCTCACCACCGGCTTTAGCGGGAGGGGAGACCCAGTACTTC
TRBV6-1	TRBJ1-2	NA	13	many	CASSEIQEVGYTF	TGTGCCAGCAGTGAAATACAGGAGGTTGGCTACACCTTC
TRBV5-4	TRBJ2-3	NA	16	few	CASSLGGTRSTDTQYF	TGTGCCAGCAGCTTGGGGGGGACAAGGAGCACAGATACGCAGTATTTT
TRBV7-2	TRBJ2-2	NA	14	NA	CASSLQSNTGELFF	TGTGCCAGCAGCTTACAATCGAACACCGGGGAGCTGTTTTTT
TRBV7-2	TRBJ2-1	NA	15	NA	CASSLVLGSYNEQFF	TGTGCCAGCAGCTTAGTTCTCGGCTCCTACAATGAGCAGTTCTTC
TRBV30	TRBJ2-3	TRBD2	19	NA	CAWSLTSSFGLAGTDTQYF	TGTGCCTGGAGCCTGACAAGTTCGTTCGGACTAGCGGGCACAGATACGCAGTATTTT
TRBV6-2/TRBV6-3	TRBJ1-5	NA	14	NA	CASSEGRINQPQHF	TGTGCCAGCAGTGAAGGACGGATCAATCAGCCCCAGCATTTT
TRBV9	TRBJ2-3	TRBD2	15	many	CASSVEYGGLDTQYF	TGTGCCAGCAGCGTAGAATACGGGGGGTTGGATACGCAGTATTTT
TRBV7-2	TRBJ2-1	NA	16	NA	CASTQKVGVGYNEQFF	TGTGCCAGCACCCAAAAGGTGGGAGTCGGCTACAATGAGCAGTTCTTC
TRBV28	TRBJ2-7	NA	12	many	CASSFPTYEQYF	TGTGCCAGCAGTTTCCCGACCTACGAGCAGTACTTC
TRBV28	TRBJ1-6	NA	12	many	CASSLRNSPLHF	TGTGCCAGCAGTTTGAGGAATTCACCCCTCCACTTT
TRBV12-3/TRBV12-4	TRBJ2-7	NA	15	once	CASSFARGSAYEQYF	TGTGCCAGCAGTTTTGCCCGGGGTAGCGCCTACGAGCAGTACTTC
TRBV7-6	TRBJ2-1	TRBD2	16	few	CASSPRKRGAYNEQFF	TGTGCCAGCAGCCCCCGGAAGCGGGGGGCCTACAATGAGCAGTTCTTC
TRBV5-4	TRBJ2-2	TRBD2	16	many	CASSLDPGGPTGELFF	TGTGCCAGCAGCTTGGATCCGGGAGGGCCAACCGGGGAGCTGTTTTTT
TRBV27	TRBJ2-2	NA	16	few	CASSSPRGGQTGELFF	TGTGCCAGCAGTTCCCCCCGTGGGGGGCAGACCGGGGAGCTGTTTTTT